This TCR beta chain derives from a study of blood T cell repertoires in COVID-19. Cohort 3 donors counted as recovered after two negative PCRs, clearance, or resolved symptoms. In the authors' workflow: Nucleated cell number was recorded as an estimate derived from reference gene primer amplification. Produced via immunoSEQ multiplex PCR; TCRdb's table is partial and in-frame only. That table is the source of V, J and clone size, and D and trimming were worked out from the DNA. The sample records more than 110,000 clones, more than 75% being singletons. Germline lookup yields CDR1 GTSNPN and CDR2 SVGIG (reference sequence). The CDR3 consists of 15 residues. Trimming stripped 4 bases from V and 0 bases from J, with 12 bases between.

The V call is TRBV30, the J call TRBJ2-2; D is ambiguous. The receptor was isolated from a woman between 50 and 59 years old who had recovered from COVID-19. The material sequenced was PBMCs or T cells enriched from blood (not recorded which). The CDR3 sequence is CAWIGSPANTGELFF. The CDR3 DNA follows: TGTGCCTGGATCGGTAGTCCCGCGAACACCGGGGAGCTGTTTTTT.